The present T cell receptor beta chain was sequenced within a study of PD-L1 blockade in urothelial cancer. In the study overall: Most patients, about 85% of the roughly 29, were males with bladder-origin cancer. Analysis of the blood was performed 3 weeks (second dose) and 6 weeks after treatment start.

Data came from immunoSEQ multiplex PCR; TCRdb stores just in-frame clones and leaves some out. The sample shows about 95,000 clones, roughly 84% of them seen only once. The CDR3 is made up of 14 amino acids. Germline V gene data show CDR1 as LGHNA and CDR2 as YNFKEQ. Trimming shortened V by 0 bases and J by 4 bases, and 9 bases separated the two germline ends. The time point was: pretreatment peripheral blood. The sample consisted of PBMCs, taken around atezolizumab (anti-PD-L1) treatment. This chain links TRBV4-2 with TRBJ1-2, with D perhaps matching TRBD1 (5 bases). This receptor was obtained from a man aged 55-75 years with urothelial cancer. CDR3 protein: CASSQDRQTYGYTF. As DNA, the CDR3 is TGTGCCAGCAGCCAAGATCGACAGACCTATGGCTACACCTTC.